This is a list of T cell receptor beta chains from one sample in a study of OX40 agonist ivuxolimab in advanced cancers. TCRdb's copy holds only in-frame clones and misses some; the assay was immunoSEQ multiplex PCR. The sample carries nearly 60,000 clones, 81% recorded once. Sequencing was performed on CD4+ or CD8+ T cells sorted from blood, taken in a trial of the OX40 agonist ivuxolimab. These receptors were obtained from an adult with an advanced solid tumor such as melanoma, head and neck, liver or kidney cancer. Both conserved end residues are part of each CDR3. The D gene is left open where the match is weak. Clone size is shown for a subset of rows, as once, few, many or a class of expanded clone.

TRBD1 14 TRBJ1-2 NA TRBV5-1 TGCGCCAGCAGCCGTGAGGGACAGCGGTTCGGCTACACCTTC CASSREGQRFGYTF
NA 15 TRBJ2-6 NA TRBV5-4 TGTGCCAGCAGCATCCAGGGCTCTGGGGCCAACGTCCTGACTTTC CASSIQGSGANVLTF
TRBD1 15 TRBJ2-1 NA TRBV7-6 TGTGCCAGCAGCTTCTCCGGGACAGGGGTCAATGAGCAGTTCTTC CASSFSGTGVNEQFF
NA 15 TRBJ2-7 NA TRBV19 TGTGCCAGTAGTATGGAGGCAGGGGCACATTACGAGCAGTACTTC CASSMEAGAHYEQYF
NA 13 TRBJ1-1 NA TRBV10-2 TGCGCCAGCAGAGAGGGGAGGGTGGCTGAAGCTTTCTTT CASREGRVAEAFF
NA 17 TRBJ2-5 NA TRBV5-7 TGTGCCAGCAGCTTGGGACTAAGTAAGGGGCCTCTAGAGACCCAGTACTTC CASSLGLSKGPLETQYF
TRBD1 16 TRBJ1-4 NA TRBV5-1 TGCGCCAGCCAGTCGGCAGGGGGCCTGCCTAATGAAAAACTGTTTTTT CASQSAGGLPNEKLFF
NA 16 TRBJ2-2 NA TRBV6-6 TGTGCCAGCAGTCTACTCCGCGACCCGAACACCGGGGAGCTGTTTTTT CASSLLRDPNTGELFF
TRBD2 15 TRBJ2-2 NA TRBV6-6 TGTGCCAGCAGTTTAGCGGGGGTGGGCTCCGGGGAGCTGTTTTTT CASSLAGVGSGELFF
TRBD1 16 TRBJ1-3 NA TRBV19 TGTGCCAGTAGCAAGGGACAGCTTCTCTCTGGAAACACCATATATTTT CASSKGQLLSGNTIYF
NA 16 TRBJ2-1 NA TRBV27 TGTGCCAGCAGTTTTAGGCCCGGTCGGACTTACAATGAGCAGTTCTTC CASSFRPGRTYNEQFF
NA 11 TRBJ2-5 NA TRBV12-5 TGTGCTAGTGGTATCACGGAGACCCAGTACTTC CASGITETQYF
TRBD1 15 TRBJ2-5 NA TRBV19 TGTGCCAGTAGTATCGCGACAGGGGGCGGGGAGACCCAGTACTTC CASSIATGGGETQYF
NA 14 TRBJ1-2 NA TRBV7-2 TGTGCCAGCAGCCTGCCCGGGCGGGTGGAGGGCTACACCTTC CASSLPGRVEGYTF
NA 12 TRBJ2-1 NA TRBV11-3 TGTGCCAGCAGCTCGTGGACCGATGAGCAGTTCTTC CASSSWTDEQFF
TRBD1 14 TRBJ1-4 NA TRBV19 TGTGCCAGTGCCTCGGACAGGGTTAATGAAAAACTGTTTTTT CASASDRVNEKLFF
TRBD2 17 TRBJ2-3 NA TRBV25-1 TGTGCCAGCAGTACCCAAGAGGCACTAGCGGGGTGGGATACGCAGTATTTT CASSTQEALAGWDTQYF
TRBD1 15 TRBJ2-2 NA TRBV19 TGTGCCAGTAGTGCAGGGGGCGCGGGCACCGGGGAGCTGTTTTTT CASSAGGAGTGELFF
TRBD2 18 TRBJ2-3 NA TRBV5-1 TGCGCCAGCAGCTTGATCGCTAGCGGGGGGGCCGCGGCAGATACGCAGTATTTT CASSLIASGGAAADTQYF
NA 16 TRBJ2-7 NA TRBV5-1 TGCGCCAGCAGCTTGGCCTTATCGGACAGCCAATACGAGCAGTACTTC CASSLALSDSQYEQYF
NA 15 TRBJ2-1 NA TRBV2 TGTGCCAGCAGTGAAAGCTGGTACTCCTACAATGAGCAGTTCTTC CASSESWYSYNEQFF
TRBD2 14 TRBJ2-1 NA TRBV18 TGTGCCAGCTCGGAGGCTAGCGGCTACAATGAGCAGTTCTTC CASSEASGYNEQFF
TRBD1 14 TRBJ1-6 NA TRBV28 TGTGCCAGCAGTTCAGGACAGGGGTATTCACCCCTCCACTTT CASSSGQGYSPLHF
NA 15 TRBJ2-7 NA TRBV11-2 TGTGCCAGCAGCTCCTTGGCAGGCCGCCCAAGAGGGAAGTACTTC CASSSLAGRPRGKYF
TRBD2 15 TRBJ2-7 NA TRBV5-4 TGTGCCAGCAGTGTCGCGGGGGGGAGCTCCTACGAGCAGTACTTC CASSVAGGSSYEQYF
TRBD1 14 TRBJ2-5 NA TRBV2 TGTGCCAGCAGTGGGACAGGGGGTCGGCAGACCCAGTACTTC CASSGTGGRQTQYF
NA 15 TRBJ1-5 NA TRBV18 TGTGCCAGCTCACTTACAGCCGATAGCAATCAGCCCCAGCATTTT CASSLTADSNQPQHF
NA 14 TRBJ1-5 NA TRBV19 TGTGCCAGTAGTCCTGACAGCAGCAATCAGCCCCAGCATTTT CASSPDSSNQPQHF
NA 15 TRBJ2-5 NA TRBV4-2 TGTGCCAGCAGCCAAGATACGGGGGAACAAGAGACCCAGTACTTC CASSQDTGEQETQYF
NA 18 TRBJ1-1 NA TRBV11-3 TGTGCCAGCAGCTTAGATGGGGGCCTACAGGGTTCGAACACTGAAGCTTTCTTT CASSLDGGLQGSNTEAFF
NA 13 TRBJ2-1 once TRBV14 TGTGCCAGCAGCCAAGTTCGGGGGAATGAGCAGTTCTTC CASSQVRGNEQFF
TRBD1 15 TRBJ2-2 NA TRBV2 TGTGCCAGCAGTACCGGGACAGGGGTCACCGGGGAGCTGTTTTTT CASSTGTGVTGELFF